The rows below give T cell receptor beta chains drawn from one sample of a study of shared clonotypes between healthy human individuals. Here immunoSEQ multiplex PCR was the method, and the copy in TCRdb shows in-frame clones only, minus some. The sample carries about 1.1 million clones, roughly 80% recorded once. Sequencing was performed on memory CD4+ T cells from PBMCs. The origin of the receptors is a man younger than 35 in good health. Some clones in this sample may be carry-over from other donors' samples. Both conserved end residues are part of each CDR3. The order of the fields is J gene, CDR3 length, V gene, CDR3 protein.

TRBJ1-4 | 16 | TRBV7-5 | CVRSLVPDRFDEKLFF
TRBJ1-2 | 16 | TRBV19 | CASNFYGTAANYGYTF
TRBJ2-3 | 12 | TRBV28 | CASTSSTDTQYF
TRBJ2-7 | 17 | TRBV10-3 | CAISESLRTEYSYEQYF
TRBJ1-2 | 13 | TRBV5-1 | CASSRWTGVVNAF
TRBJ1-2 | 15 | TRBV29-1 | CSANPQGDSGYGYTF
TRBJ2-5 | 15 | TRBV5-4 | CASSLQQGYQETQYF
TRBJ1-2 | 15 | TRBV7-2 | CASSLDHRVVRGYTF
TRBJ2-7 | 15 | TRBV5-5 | CASSRDSSFSYEQYF
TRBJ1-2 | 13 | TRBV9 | CASSGQGKRGYTF
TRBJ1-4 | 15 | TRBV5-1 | CASSLQGQENEKLFF
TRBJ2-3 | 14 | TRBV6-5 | CASQWTHTGDTQYF
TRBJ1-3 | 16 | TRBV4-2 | CASSQDGRTNGNTIYF
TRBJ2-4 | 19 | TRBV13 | CASSPPPWGKKEAKNIQYF
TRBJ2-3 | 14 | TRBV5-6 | CASREAWGSDTQYF
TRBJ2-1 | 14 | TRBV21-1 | CASRSSGRPHEQFF
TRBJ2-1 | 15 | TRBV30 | CAWSGPVDSFNEQFF
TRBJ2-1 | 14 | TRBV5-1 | CASGRDRGHNEQFF
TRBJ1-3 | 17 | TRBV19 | CASSMPPGGVSGNTIYF
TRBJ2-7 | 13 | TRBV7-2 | CASSLSSLAGQYF
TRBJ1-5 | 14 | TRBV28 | CATQVQYSNQPQHF
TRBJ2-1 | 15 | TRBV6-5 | CASSYLTGGRDEQFF
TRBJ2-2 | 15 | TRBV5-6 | CASSLLAGGTGELFF
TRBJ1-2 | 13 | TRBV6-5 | CASRNLQNYGYTF
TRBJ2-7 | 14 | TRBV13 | CASSGTSGSYEQYF
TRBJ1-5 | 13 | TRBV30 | CAWNFHPGQPQHF
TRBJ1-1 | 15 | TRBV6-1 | CASTLSTGRNTEAFF
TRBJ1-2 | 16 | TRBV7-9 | CASSLRRWSGGDGYTF
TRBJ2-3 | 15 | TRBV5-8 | CASSLLEGGTDTQYF
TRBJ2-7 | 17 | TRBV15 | CATSRDGLAGGPDEQYF
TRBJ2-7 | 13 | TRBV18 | CASSPPLGREQYF
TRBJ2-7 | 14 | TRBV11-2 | CASSLVGRSYEQYF
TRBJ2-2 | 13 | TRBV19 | CASTVTNTGELFF
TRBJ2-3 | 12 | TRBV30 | CAWSRSTDTQYF
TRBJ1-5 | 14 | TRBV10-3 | CAISERSQNQPQHF
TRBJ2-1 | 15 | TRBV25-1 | CASSESDRGRNEQFF
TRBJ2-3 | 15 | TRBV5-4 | CASRGGPVGTDTQYF
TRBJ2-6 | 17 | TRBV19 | CASRKDRKLSGANVLTF
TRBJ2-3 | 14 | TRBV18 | CASSQGSPTDTQYF
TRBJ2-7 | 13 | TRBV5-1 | CASSELTGHEQYF
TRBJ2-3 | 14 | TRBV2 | CASRLAGGADTQYF
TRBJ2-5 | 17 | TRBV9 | CASSVGQDRSYQETQYF
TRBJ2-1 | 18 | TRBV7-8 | CASSLEARLAGGSYEQFF
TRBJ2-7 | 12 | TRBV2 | CASREYVGEQYF
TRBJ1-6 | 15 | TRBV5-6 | CASSPLTIPSSPLHF
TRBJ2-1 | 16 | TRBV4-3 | CASSRGLAGGNNEQFF
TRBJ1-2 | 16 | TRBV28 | CASRRMGQGSSYGYTF
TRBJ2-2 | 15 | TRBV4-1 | CASSQATVNTGELFF